Each of the 5 T cell receptor beta chains below was sequenced from the same sample in a study of beta chain features in type 1 diabetes. Study-wide results and caveats: In every one of the four CD4+ subsets, TCRB CDR3s were moderately but significantly shorter in Type 1 diabetes patients.

Isolated RNA was reverse transcribed in full, so expressed TCRB transcripts were sequenced. TCRdb's copy holds only in-frame clones and misses some; the assay was immunoSEQ multiplex PCR. The sample holds about 740,000 clones, roughly an eighth seen once. These receptors' antigens are unknown. The sample comprised naive CD4+ T cells from blood. The receptors derive from a man between 18 and 35 years old with type 1 diabetes.

A note on this clone: Additional DNA sequences in this sample encode the identical CDR3. The chain recombines TRBV6-5 with TRBJ1-1, with D tentatively TRBD1 (5 bases). From germline, CDR1 is MNHEY and CDR2 SVGAGI. Trimming removed 2 bases at V and 4 bases at J, with 8 bases between. This CDR3 contains 13 residues. CDR3 amino acids: CASSYMGGTEAFF. As DNA, the CDR3 is TGTGCCAGCAGTTACATGGGGGGCACTGAAGCTTTCTTT.

This clone was counted between two and nine times. This sample includes further DNA sequences coding for the same CDR3. The J gene is TRBJ1-5, the V gene TRBV30; D gene unclear. V was cut by 3 bases and J by 1 base, with 7 bases left in between. The CDR3 runs to 13 residues. CDR1 is GTSNPN and CDR2 is SVGIG in the germline V gene (reference sequence). The CDR3 is CAWSVGSNQPQHF. As DNA, the CDR3 is TGTGCCTGGAGCGTTGGCAGCAATCAGCCCCAGCATTTT.

The rearrangement links TRBV5-1 to TRBJ2-7; D gene unclear. CDR1 SGHRS and CDR2 YFSETQ come from the germline V gene. CDR3 size: 14 residues. Trimming took 1 base from V and 6 from J, leaving 14 bases between them. The CDR3 region is CASSLPIQSAEQYF. DNA for the CDR3: TGCGCCAGCAGCTTGCCCATCCAGAGTGCCGAGCAGTACTTC.

Only a few counts were recorded for this clone. The V call is TRBV10-3, the J call TRBJ1-1; D remains unclear. Germline assignment: CDR1 ENHRY and CDR2 SYGVKD. V was clipped by 10 bases and J by 3 bases, with 6 bases between them. This CDR3 has 10 amino acids. The CDR3 is CATRDTEAFF. The CDR3 nucleotides are TGTGCCACAAGGGACACTGAAGCTTTCTTT.

This sequence joins TRBV15 and TRBJ2-7; no reliable D call. Germline CDR1 reads LNHNV; CDR2 reads YYDKDF (reference sequence). The CDR3 loop spans 13 amino acids. V was shortened by 3 bases and J by 9 bases, with 15 bases between the two germline ends. CDR3 sequence (DNA): TGTGCCACCAGCAGCCGGGCCCTCCCTGGGCAGTACTTC. This sequence encodes CATSSRALPGQYF.